This TCR beta chain was sequenced during a study of vaccination and CD4 T cells after COVID-19. Study as a whole: Two-dose vaccination with either BNT162b2 or mRNA-1273 was given to participants. Control cultures were supplied with a CEFX pool, an HIV-1 Nef pool, or no peptide at all. Median time from second vaccine dose to sampling was around 72 days (14 to 241). Study results and limitations: Relatively small numbers of convalescent patients were studied, with no early post-infection timepoints included.

Sequencing of DNA taken from cultured CD4+ T cells relied on the Oncomine TCR Beta short-read assay. TCRdb re-derived calls from the PCR reads in MiXCR, one entry per CDR3 protein. Of about 21,000 distinct CDR3 sequences in the sample, 45% to 70% were seen once. This CDR3 comprises 14 residues. V was clipped by 1 base and J by 8 bases, with 12 bases between them. CDR1 is SGHNT and CDR2 is YENEEA in the germline V gene. As regards this clonotype: Its antigen is currently unknown.

Treatment indicated: roughly 11-day PBMC culture with coronavirus spike peptide pools or control peptides (ViraFEST assay). The sequence derives from a human donor who had recovered from COVID-19. V and J are TRBV11-3 and TRBJ2-1; D gene uncertain. Sequenced input: CD4+ T cells from blood, cultured in vitro. DNA for the CDR3: TGTGCCAGCAGCTTAGGGCATAAGGCAGATGAGCAGTTCTTC. This encodes CASSLGHKADEQFF.